This T cell receptor beta chain derives from a study of T cells in localized non-small cell lung cancer. Broader study findings: Owing to sequencing of a solitary tumor region, heterogeneity cannot be discounted. Median detection of top 100 tumor clones in adjacent lung was around 59 clones. Clonality of T cells reached its maximum in uninvolved adjacent lung, surpassing tumor.

Per germline, CDR1 LNHDA and CDR2 SQIVND (reference sequence). CDR3 length equals 16 residues. Notes on this clone: Its antigen is not identified. A read error may produce the germline difference seen at one junction end.

Assay: immunoSEQ multiplex PCR; the TCRdb copy retains only in-frame clones and omits some. The data contain 100,000 to 150,000 clones, roughly 90% of them singletons. The sample here was peripheral blood, taken before any cancer treatment. The chain has TRBV19 and TRBJ2-2; no definite D call. This TCR was sampled from a female donor at least 60 years old with stage I lung adenocarcinoma. The CDR3 DNA reads as TGTGCCAGTACTATAAGTCGGGCCTTTGACACCGGGGAGCTGTTTTTT. Translated: CASTISRAFDTGELFF.